Reported below is one T cell receptor beta chain. This entry comes from a study of PD-1 blockade in classical Hodgkin lymphoma. The method was immunoSEQ multiplex PCR; TCRdb's version includes in-frame clones alone and lacks a portion of them. The data hold tens of thousands of clones, with around 89% observed a single time. There was relapse after autologous stem cell transplantation in every patient, and there was variation in brentuximab vedotin exposure. Responses achieved at best were complete response, partial response or progressive disease. Trimming removed 8 bases at V and 4 bases at J, with 17 bases between. This CDR3 spans 14 amino acids. Germline V gene sequence: CDR1 SNHLY, CDR2 FYNNEI.

The chain links TRBV2 to TRBJ1-2; D is undetermined. The TCR sequence derives from a human donor with classical Hodgkin lymphoma. The sequencing here drew on peripheral blood mononuclear cells (PBMCs), taken before the second cycle of nivolumab. CDR3 amino acids: CASRRALFPYGYTF. CDR3 DNA: TGTGCCAGCCGAAGAGCCCTATTCCCCTATGGCTACACCTTC.